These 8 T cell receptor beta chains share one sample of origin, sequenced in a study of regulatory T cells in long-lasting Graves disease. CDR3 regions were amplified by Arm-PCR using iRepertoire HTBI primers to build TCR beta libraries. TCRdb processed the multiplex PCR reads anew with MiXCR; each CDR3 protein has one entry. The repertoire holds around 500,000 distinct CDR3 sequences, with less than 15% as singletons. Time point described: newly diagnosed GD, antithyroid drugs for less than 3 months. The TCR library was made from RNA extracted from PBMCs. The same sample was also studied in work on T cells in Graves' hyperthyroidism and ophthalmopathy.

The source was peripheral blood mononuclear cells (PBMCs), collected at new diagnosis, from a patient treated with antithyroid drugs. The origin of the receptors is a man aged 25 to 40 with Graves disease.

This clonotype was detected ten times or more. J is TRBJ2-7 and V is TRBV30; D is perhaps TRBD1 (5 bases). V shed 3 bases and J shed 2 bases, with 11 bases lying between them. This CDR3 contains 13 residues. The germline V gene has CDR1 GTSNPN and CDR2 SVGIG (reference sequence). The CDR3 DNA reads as TGTGCCTGGAGGCAGCAGGGTACCTACGAGCAGTACTTC. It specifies CAWRQQGTYEQYF.

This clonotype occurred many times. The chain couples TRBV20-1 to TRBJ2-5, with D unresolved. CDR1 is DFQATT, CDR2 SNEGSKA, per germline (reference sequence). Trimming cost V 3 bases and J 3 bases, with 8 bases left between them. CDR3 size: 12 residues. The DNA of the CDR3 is TGCAGTGCTAGTTGGCTAGAAGAGACCCAGTACTTC. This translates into CSASWLEETQYF.

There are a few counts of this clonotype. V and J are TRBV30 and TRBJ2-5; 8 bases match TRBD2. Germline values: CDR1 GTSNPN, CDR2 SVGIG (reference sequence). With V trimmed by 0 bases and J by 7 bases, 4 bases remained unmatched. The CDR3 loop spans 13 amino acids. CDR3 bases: TGTGCCTGGAGTGTAACAGCGGGAGTGACCCAGTACTTC. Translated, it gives CAWSVTAGVTQYF.

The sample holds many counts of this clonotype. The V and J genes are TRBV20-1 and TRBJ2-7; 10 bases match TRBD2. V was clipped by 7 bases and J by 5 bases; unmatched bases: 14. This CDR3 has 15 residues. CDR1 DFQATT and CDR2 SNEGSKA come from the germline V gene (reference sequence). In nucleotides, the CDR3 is TGCAGTGTGGACACCTCCCTAGCGGGAGCTGACGAGCAGTACTTC. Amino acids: CSVDTSLAGADEQYF.

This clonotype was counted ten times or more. The CDR3 nucleotides read TGCAGCGTTGAAACTGGGGTTAAAACCGGGGAGCTGTTTTTT. This translates into CSVETGVKTGELFF. The chain uses TRBV29-1 and TRBJ2-2; D unclear. Germline loops: CDR1 SQVTM, CDR2 ANQGSEA. CDR3 length equals 14 residues. V was cut by 2 bases and J by 5 bases, with 12 bases left in between.

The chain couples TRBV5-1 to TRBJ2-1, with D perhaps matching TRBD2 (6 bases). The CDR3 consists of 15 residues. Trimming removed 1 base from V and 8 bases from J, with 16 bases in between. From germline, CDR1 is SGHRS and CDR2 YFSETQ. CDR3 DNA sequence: TGCGCCAGCAGCTTGTTAGGGCGGGGTGGCGATGAGCAGTTCTTC. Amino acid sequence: CASSLLGRGGDEQFF.

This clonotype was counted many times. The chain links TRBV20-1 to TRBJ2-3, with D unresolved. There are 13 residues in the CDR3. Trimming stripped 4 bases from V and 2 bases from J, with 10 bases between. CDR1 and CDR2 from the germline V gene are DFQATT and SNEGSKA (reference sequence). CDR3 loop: CSATKGPTDTQYF. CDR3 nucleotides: TGCAGTGCTACCAAGGGTCCCACAGATACGCAGTATTTT.

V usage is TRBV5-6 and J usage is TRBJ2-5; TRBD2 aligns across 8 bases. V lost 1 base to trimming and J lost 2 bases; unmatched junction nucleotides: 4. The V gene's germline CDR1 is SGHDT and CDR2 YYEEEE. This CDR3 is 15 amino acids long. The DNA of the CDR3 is TGTGCCAGCAGCTTGCGGCCGGGAGGGCAAGAGACCCAGTACTTC. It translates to CASSLRPGGQETQYF.